Listed below are T cell receptor beta chains from one sample, sequenced in a study of T cells in localized non-small cell lung cancer. Here immunoSEQ multiplex PCR was the method, and the copy in TCRdb shows in-frame clones only, minus some. The repertoire holds tens of thousands of clones, with 80% to 95% as singletons. Source: peripheral blood mononuclear cells, taken before any cancer treatment. The receptors were gathered from a woman aged 40 to 75 with stage III lung adenocarcinoma. Both conserved end residues are part of each CDR3. The order of the fields is J gene, V gene, D gene, clone size, CDR3 protein, CDR3 DNA. The D gene is left open where the match is weak. Not all rows give a size; the values are once, few, many and, for expanded clones, a class.

TRBJ1-3 | TRBV30 | . | . | CAWSATGGNTIYF | TGTGCCTGGAGTGCAACAGGGGGAAACACCATATATTTT
TRBJ2-1 | TRBV18 | TRBD2 | . | CASSLGLAGTNEQFF | TGTGCCAGCTCACTGGGACTAGCGGGAACCAATGAGCAGTTCTTC
TRBJ1-2 | TRBV29-1 | . | . | CSVGRAYGYTF | TGCAGCGTTGGAAGAGCCTATGGCTACACCTTC
TRBJ2-1 | TRBV7-2 | . | . | CASSFSGLGNEQFF | TGTGCCAGCAGCTTTTCAGGGTTGGGCAATGAGCAGTTCTTC
TRBJ2-1 | TRBV5-1 | TRBD1 | once | CASSLDRGNEQFF | TGCGCCAGCAGCTTGGACAGGGGGAATGAGCAGTTCTTC
TRBJ2-1 | TRBV4-3 | TRBD2 | . | CASSQEFGRALEQFF | TGCGCCAGCAGCCAAGAGTTCGGGAGGGCCCTTGAGCAGTTCTTC
TRBJ2-2 | TRBV14 | . | . | CASSQPIGGELFF | TGTGCCAGCAGCCAACCTATTGGCGGGGAGCTGTTTTTT
TRBJ2-1 | TRBV30 | . | . | CAWSPRNEQFF | TGTGCCTGGAGTCCCCGTAATGAGCAGTTCTTC
TRBJ1-3 | TRBV5-1 | TRBD1 | . | CASSTGQGANTIYF | TGCGCCAGCAGCACTGGACAGGGGGCCAACACCATATATTTT
TRBJ2-1 | TRBV15 | . | . | CATSRESEGTEQFF | TGTGCCACCAGCAGAGAGAGTGAGGGCACTGAGCAGTTCTTC
TRBJ1-2 | TRBV6-6 | TRBD1 | . | CASSYPGQDHGYTF | TGTGCCAGCAGTTACCCCGGACAGGATCATGGCTACACCTTC
TRBJ2-1 | TRBV7-9 | TRBD2 | . | CASSGAGGAGGPSGEQFF | TGTGCCAGCAGCGGAGCGGGGGGTGCGGGAGGGCCCTCAGGGGAGCAGTTCTTC
TRBJ2-7 | TRBV21-1 | . | . | CASSKQGRDRPSYEQYF | TGTGCCAGCAGCAAACAGGGCCGGGACAGACCTTCCTACGAGCAGTACTTC
TRBJ1-3 | TRBV4-1 | . | . | CASSQDREGNTIYF | TGCGCCAGCAGCCAAGACAGGGAGGGAAACACCATATATTTT
TRBJ2-1 | TRBV2 | . | . | CASSERLGETEQFF | TGTGCCAGCAGTGAACGGTTGGGAGAAACTGAGCAGTTCTTC
TRBJ1-5 | TRBV6-6 | TRBD1 | . | CASRWGQSGNQPQHF | TGTGCCAGCAGATGGGGACAGTCGGGCAATCAGCCCCAGCATTTT
TRBJ2-1 | TRBV30 | . | . | CAWSVNRYNEQFF | TGTGCCTGGAGTGTGAACCGCTACAATGAGCAGTTCTTC
TRBJ1-1 | TRBV14 | . | . | CASSLNTEAFF | TGTGCCAGCAGCCTAAACACTGAAGCTTTCTTT
TRBJ2-1 | TRBV9 | . | few | CASSPRDWSTEQFF | TGTGCCAGCAGCCCCCGGGACTGGTCTACTGAGCAGTTCTTC
TRBJ2-1 | TRBV5-1 | TRBD1 | . | CASSTGQGARNNEQFF | TGCGCCAGCAGCACGGGACAGGGGGCGCGGAACAATGAGCAGTTCTTC
TRBJ2-7 | TRBV28 | . | . | CASSLKGYEQYF | TGTGCCAGCAGTTTAAAGGGGTACGAGCAGTACTTC
TRBJ2-2 | TRBV7-7 | . | . | CASSLKWDAGELFF | TGTGCCAGCAGCTTAAAGTGGGACGCCGGGGAGCTGTTTTTT
TRBJ1-4 | TRBV2 | . | . | CASSDSGPEKLFF | TGTGCCAGCAGTGATTCAGGGCCTGAAAAACTGTTTTTT
TRBJ2-5 | TRBV25-1 | TRBD2 | once | CASSLSGTSGGTQYF | TGTGCCAGCAGCCTTTCCGGGACTAGCGGGGGAACCCAGTACTTC
TRBJ2-5 | TRBV29-1 | . | . | CSVAEGQETQYF | TGCAGCGTTGCGGAAGGACAAGAGACCCAGTACTTC
TRBJ1-1 | TRBV4-1 | . | . | CASSPSGKNTEAFF | TGCGCCAGCAGCCCTTCTGGTAAGAACACTGAAGCTTTCTTT
TRBJ1-5 | TRBV6-1 | . | . | CASSPDTQPNQPQHF | TGTGCCAGCTCCCCGGACACCCAACCAAATCAGCCCCAGCATTTT
TRBJ2-2 | TRBV10-3 | . | . | CAISPGSSSNTGELFF | TGTGCCATCTCCCCAGGCTCCTCTTCGAACACCGGGGAGCTGTTTTTT
TRBJ1-1 | TRBV5-1 | . | . | CASSPGPLNTEAFF | TGCGCCAGCAGTCCCGGACCGCTGAACACTGAAGCTTTCTTT
TRBJ1-2 | TRBV7-9 | . | . | CASSLASQVSPYGYTF | TGTGCCAGCAGCTTAGCATCCCAGGTGAGCCCCTATGGCTACACCTTC
TRBJ2-1 | TRBV4-2 | . | . | CASSHLGTPEHEQFF | TGTGCCAGCAGCCATTTGGGGACGCCGGAACATGAGCAGTTCTTC
TRBJ2-3 | TRBV4-3 | . | few | CASSHKNTQYF | TGCGCCAGCAGCCACAAAAATACGCAGTATTTT
TRBJ2-3 | TRBV10-3 | . | . | CAISGGVFPDTQYF | TGTGCCATCAGTGGAGGGGTATTCCCAGATACGCAGTATTTT
TRBJ2-3 | TRBV19 | . | . | CASSPTGITDTQYF | TGTGCCAGTAGCCCGACAGGAATCACAGATACGCAGTATTTT
TRBJ2-5 | TRBV19 | TRBD1 | large | CASSPKDRFQETQYF | TGTGCCAGTAGCCCAAAGGACAGGTTCCAAGAGACCCAGTACTTC
TRBJ2-5 | TRBV9 | . | . | CASSVGGGQETQYF | TGTGCCAGCAGCGTAGGTGGGGGCCAAGAGACCCAGTACTTC
TRBJ1-1 | TRBV4-1 | . | . | CASSQDPGPGTEAFF | TGCGCCAGCAGCCAAGATCCGGGGCCGGGAACTGAAGCTTTCTTT
TRBJ2-2 | TRBV5-1 | . | once | CASSNGTNTGELFF | TGCGCCAGCAGTAATGGGACGAACACCGGGGAGCTGTTTTTT
TRBJ1-1 | TRBV2 | . | . | CASSEEVTNTEAFF | TGTGCCAGCAGTGAAGAGGTGACGAACACTGAAGCTTTCTTT
TRBJ1-3 | TRBV2 | TRBD1 | . | CASSGPTGGSGNTIYF | TGTGCCAGCAGTGGACCAACAGGGGGCTCTGGAAACACCATATATTTT
TRBJ2-3 | TRBV29-1 | TRBD1 | . | CSVGGGQGTQYF | TGCAGCGTTGGGGGTGGACAGGGGACGCAGTATTTT
TRBJ1-2 | TRBV6-9 | TRBD1 | . | CASSRDRLYGYTF | TGTGCCAGCAGTCGGGACAGGCTCTATGGCTACACCTTC
TRBJ1-6 | TRBV5-1 | . | . | CASSLAVGPNSPLHF | TGCGCCAGCAGCTTGGCCGTAGGACCAAATTCACCCCTCCACTTT